The 24 T cell receptor beta chains listed next were all sequenced from one sample in a study of T cells in Graves' hyperthyroidism and ophthalmopathy. TCR beta CDR3 regions were amplified from RNA. HTBI primers were the set used in a first-round RT-PCR of the TCR CDR3. MiXCR was run by TCRdb on the multiplex PCR reads, yielding one entry per CDR3 protein. The data show about 200,000 distinct CDR3 sequences, about a sixth seen once. The material sequenced was blood. Receptor source: a woman between 50 and 59 years old with Graves' hyperthyroidism.

This clonotype was seen ten or more times. The rearrangement uses TRBV2 and TRBJ2-1; the D gene is possibly TRBD2 (6 bases). From germline, CDR1 is SNHLY and CDR2 FYNNEI. This CDR3 is built from 13 residues. V dropped 8 bases and J dropped 3 bases, with 11 bases sitting between them. CDR3 nucleotides: TGTGCCAGCTCGGGACTGGGCTACAATGAGCAGTTCTTC. This translates into CASSGLGYNEQFF.

The chain is built from TRBV19 and TRBJ1-2; weak D call: TRBD1 (6 bases). The CDR3 sequence is 13 residues long. The germline V and J ends were trimmed by 3 bases and 7 bases, with 12 bases remaining between them. Looked up from germline, CDR1 is LNHDA and CDR2 is SQIVND (reference sequence). CDR3 nucleotides: TGTGCCAGTAGTATTCAACAGGGCGCTGGCTACACCTTC. Translation: CASSIQQGAGYTF.

This clonotype has only a few counts. This chain links TRBV20-1 with TRBJ2-3, with a possible D match to TRBD2 (6 bases). This CDR3 region has 14 residues. Between the trimmed V and J ends, which lost 1 base and 3 bases, there was a span of 11 bases. Germline values: CDR1 DFQATT, CDR2 SNEGSKA (reference sequence). The CDR3 here is CSARVPGETDTQYF. The CDR3 DNA is TGCAGTGCTAGAGTACCGGGAGAGACAGATACGCAGTATTTT.

In this sample, this clonotype turned up many times. The J gene is TRBJ1-2, the V gene TRBV5-1; D is uncertain. CDR3 size: 13 residues. The germline V gene encodes CDR1 SGHRS and CDR2 YFSETQ. Trimming cost V 3 bases and J 5 bases, with 11 bases left between them. The CDR3 is CASSSGRKYGYTF. CDR3 DNA sequence: TGCGCCAGCAGCTCCGGACGGAAGTATGGCTACACCTTC.

Ten or more counts support this clonotype. The V call is TRBV28, the J call TRBJ1-2; D remains unclear. The germline V gene encodes CDR1 MDHEN and CDR2 SYDVKM. Trimming left V 2 bases short and J 2 bases short, with 6 bases between. This CDR3 has 13 residues. The CDR3 spells CASSLDLNYGYTF. DNA for the CDR3: TGTGCCAGCAGTTTAGACCTAAACTATGGCTACACCTTC.

This clonotype has a count of ten or more. CDR3 sequence (DNA): TGTGCCAGCAGCCAATTGCCAGATACGCAGTATTTT. This translates into CASSQLPDTQYF. The J gene is TRBJ2-3, the V gene TRBV14; D uncertain. The CDR3 covers 12 residues. The V gene's germline CDR1 is SGHDN and CDR2 FVKESK. V gave up 2 bases and J gave up 4 bases, with 4 bases separating them.

This clonotype has just a few counts. This rearrangement joins TRBV12-3 or TRBV12-4 to TRBJ2-2, with D perhaps matching TRBD1 (5 bases). The V gene lost 7 bases and the J gene lost 8 bases, with 17 bases spanning the gap. This CDR3 contains 14 residues. CDR3 amino acids: CASTEKRGTGELFF. The CDR3, as DNA: TGTGCCAGCACCGAAAAAAGGGGTACTGGGGAGCTGTTTTTT.

This clonotype was observed many times. The gene calls are TRBV7-2 and TRBJ1-2; D is uncertain. V was shortened by 1 base and J by 3 bases, with 6 bases between the two germline ends. Germline V gene lookup returns CDR1 SGHTA and CDR2 FQGNSA. The CDR3 is 13 amino acids. CDR3 DNA: TGTGCCAGCAGCTTAGGGACTGACTATGGCTACACCTTC. This translates into CASSLGTDYGYTF.

The table lists this clonotype with a count of one. The J gene is TRBJ2-1, the V gene TRBV5-6, with 9 bases fitting TRBD2. CDR1 and CDR2 from the germline V gene are SGHDT and YYEEEE. The ends lost 4 bases at V and 7 bases at J; junction bases unmatched: 9. The CDR3 extends over 15 amino acids. CDR3 DNA: TGTGCCAGCAGCGGAGATAGCGGGAGTGGTAATGAGCAGTTCTTC. This translates into CASSGDSGSGNEQFF.

This clonotype was detected many times. The CDR3 protein is CASSATSSSYNEQFF. CDR3 bases: TGTGCCAGCAGCGCCACTTCCTCCTCCTACAATGAGCAGTTCTTC. V is TRBV7-3 and J is TRBJ2-1, with no clear D. V lost 5 bases and J lost 0, with 11 bases in between. The CDR3 is 15 amino acids. Germline V gene lookup returns CDR1 SGHTA and CDR2 FQGTGA.

Only a few counts were recorded for this clonotype. The chain links TRBV4-2 to TRBJ2-1; TRBD2 matches at 12 bases. This CDR3 is 15 amino acids long. The germline V gene has CDR1 LGHNA and CDR2 YNFKEQ. The V and J ends lost 7 bases and 6 bases, in that order; junction bases with no gene match: 7. The DNA for the CDR3 is TGTGCCAGCACCCAGAGGACTAGCGGGGTCAATGAGCAGTTCTTC. The encoded protein is CASTQRTSGVNEQFF.

This clonotype was counted ten times or more. The chain links TRBV20-1 to TRBJ2-3, with TRBD2 identical over 16 bases. This CDR3 has 16 residues. Looked up from germline, CDR1 is DFQATT and CDR2 is SNEGSKA (reference sequence). With V trimmed by 6 bases and J by 3 bases, 6 bases remained unmatched. CDR3 nucleotides: TGCAGTGCGGGGACTAGCGGGAGGGCCACGACAGATACGCAGTATTTT. Translation gives CSAGTSGRATTDTQYF.

The chain combines TRBV20-1 with TRBJ2-1, with 9 bases aligning to TRBD2. V lost 0 bases to trimming and J lost 14 bases; unmatched junction nucleotides: 14. CDR1 DFQATT and CDR2 SNEGSKA come from the germline V gene (reference sequence). This CDR3 is 15 amino acids long. The CDR3 region is CSARDPREGLLGEFF. In DNA, the CDR3 is TGCAGTGCTAGAGATCCGCGGGAGGGCCTTTTGGGGGAGTTCTTC.

This clonotype was seen only a few times. Sequence at one end of the junction differs from germline and may be a read error. This chain joins TRBV28 and TRBJ1-2, with D hard to call. This CDR3 spans 17 amino acids. Germline loops: CDR1 MDHEN, CDR2 SYDVKM. CDR3 sequence (DNA): TGTGCCAGCAGTAAAAGCCCATTCCCCGCCGAGAACTATGGCCACACCTTC. Encoded protein: CASSKSPFPAENYGHTF.

Comment on this clonotype: A much more abundant neighbour one base away suggests this may be a read error. The chain links TRBV6-2 or TRBV6-3 to TRBJ2-5; the match to TRBD2 covers 11 bases. The CDR3 totals 15 residues. V lost 10 bases, J lost 13 bases, and 20 bases stayed unmatched. Per germline, CDR1 MNHEY and CDR2 SVGEGT. CDR3 region: CANRSLTSGSGKWYF. As DNA, the CDR3 is TGTGCCAACAGATCGTTAACTAGCGGGAGTGGGAAATGGTACTTC.

The chain combines TRBV5-1 with TRBJ2-7, with D possibly being TRBD2 (6 bases). Trimming took 4 bases from V and 0 from J, leaving 11 bases between them. This CDR3 has 14 residues. Germline CDR1 reads SGHRS; CDR2 reads YFSETQ. CDR3 region: CASSQTAGSYEQYF. CDR3 DNA: TGCGCCAGCAGCCAAACAGCGGGCTCCTACGAGCAGTACTTC. The full variable domain, in which reference TRBV5-1 and TRBJ2-7 provide the parts outside the CDR3, is KAGVTQTPRYLIKTRGQQVTLSCSPISGHRSVSWYQQTPGQGLQFLFEYFSETQRNKGNFPGRFSGRQFSNSRSEMNVSTLELGDSALYLCASSQTAGSYEQYFGPGTRLTVT.

This clonotype was detected a few times. This chain links TRBV5-6 with TRBJ2-1; TRBD2 is a possible D gene (6 bases). The germline gives CDR1 SGHDT, CDR2 YYEEEE. The CDR3 covers 15 residues. The germline V and J ends were trimmed by 2 bases and 6 bases, with 15 bases remaining between them. CDR3 in amino acids: CASSFFGRGVNEQFF. The CDR3 DNA sequence: TGTGCCAGCAGCTTTTTCGGGAGAGGGGTCAATGAGCAGTTCTTC.

This clonotype came up many times. V usage is TRBV2 and J usage is TRBJ1-1; tentatively, D is TRBD1 (6 bases). The germline gives CDR1 SNHLY, CDR2 FYNNEI. The CDR3 is 15 residues long. The V gene lost 3 bases and the J gene lost 4 bases, with 15 bases spanning the gap. The CDR3 coding sequence is TGTGCCAGCAGTGATTTTGGGAGGGGGAGCACTGAAGCTTTCTTT. Encoded protein: CASSDFGRGSTEAFF.

This clonotype has ten or more counts. The chain employs TRBV4-1 and TRBJ2-5, with 9 bases fitting TRBD1. The CDR3 covers 15 residues. Looked up from germline, CDR1 is MGHRA and CDR2 is YSYEKL. The ends lost 1 base at V and 4 bases at J; junction bases unmatched: 4. CDR3 amino acids: CASSQVSDRGETQYF. The CDR3 nucleotides are TGCGCCAGCAGCCAAGTTTCGGACAGGGGAGAGACCCAGTACTTC.

This clonotype has ten or more counts. The chain recombines TRBV7-2 with TRBJ2-7; TRBD2 matches 9 bases. The germline V gene encodes CDR1 SGHTA and CDR2 FQGNSA. The junction had 7 bases not matched to a gene; V was cut back by 0 bases and J by 4 bases. This CDR3 comprises 16 residues. The CDR3 region has the DNA TGTGCCAGCAGCTTAGCGCGTCTAGCGGGAAAATACGAGCAGTACTTC. Translation gives CASSLARLAGKYEQYF. Filled out from reference TRBV7-2 and TRBJ2-7, the complete variable domain reads GAGVSQSPSNKVTEKGKDVELRCDPISGHTALYWYRQSLGQGLEFLIYFQGNSAPDKSGLPSDRFSAERTGGSVSTLTIQRTQQEDSAVYLCASSLARLAGKYEQYFGPGTRLTVT.

This clonotype has just a few counts. The chain has TRBV2 and TRBJ1-5; weak D call: TRBD1 (5 bases). The germline CDR1 and CDR2 sequences are SNHLY and FYNNEI. The germline V and J ends were trimmed by 2 bases and 0 bases, with 11 bases remaining between them. The CDR3 spans 16 residues. CDR3 residues: CASSERGGDSNQPQHF. The CDR3 DNA reads TGTGCCAGCAGTGAACGGGGGGGAGATAGCAATCAGCCCCAGCATTTT.

A word on this clonotype: A much larger clonotype is one base distant, so this may be a read error. The rearrangement links TRBV12-3 or TRBV12-4 to TRBJ2-6; possibly TRBD1 or TRBD2 for D (6 bases each). The CDR3 has 18 residues. V lost 5 bases to trimming and J lost 2 bases, with 19 bases between them. The CDR3 DNA reads TGTGCCAGCAGTCCCGGAGGGACATGGGTCGCTGGGGCCAACGTCCTGACTTTC. Residues: CASSPGGTWVAGANVLTF.

This clonotype was counted ten times or more. This chain connects TRBV28 to TRBJ1-5; D gene unclear. Germline values: CDR1 MDHEN, CDR2 SYDVKM. Trimming pared 6 bases from V and 0 bases from J, leaving 9 bases between. The CDR3 totals 14 residues. The CDR3 DNA reads TGTGCCAGCAGCCCAGACTATAGCAATCAGCCCCAGCATTTT. This sequence encodes CASSPDYSNQPQHF.

This clonotype was detected a few times. The chain has TRBV7-9 and TRBJ1-6; 8 nucleotides align to TRBD1. V trimming: 4 bases; J trimming: 10 bases; junction bases outside the gene matches: 3. Germline values: CDR1 SEHNR, CDR2 FQNEAQ (reference sequence). The CDR3 contains 13 residues. The CDR3 bases are TGTGCCAGCAGCTCGGACAGGGCCTCACCCCTCCACTTT. As protein: CASSSDRASPLHF.